This T cell receptor beta chain came from a study of OX40 agonist ivuxolimab in advanced cancers. Sequenced by immunoSEQ multiplex PCR; TCRdb stores in-frame clones only, minus some. Among fewer than 25,000 clones listed, about two thirds were seen once. This CDR3 has 13 amino acids. Trimming removed 7 bases at V and 7 bases at J, with 13 bases between. Per the germline V gene, CDR1 is MDHEN and CDR2 is SYDVKM. This chain joins TRBV28 and TRBJ2-2; D is perhaps TRBD2 (5 bases). The specimen comprised CD4+ or CD8+ T cells sorted from blood, sampled in a trial of the OX40 agonist ivuxolimab. This receptor was taken from an adult with an advanced solid tumor such as melanoma, head and neck, liver or kidney cancer. The CDR3 nucleotides are TGTGCCAGCACCCTTACTAGTTTCGGGGAGCTGTTTTTT. It is translated as CASTLTSFGELFF.